This TCR beta chain was captured in a study of OX40 agonist ivuxolimab in advanced cancers. Study-level information: Clinicians treated patients with ivuxolimab, an agonistic anti-OX40 (CD134) antibody. Patients assigned to dose escalation were diagnosed with hepatocellular carcinoma, melanoma, renal cell or head and neck cancer. General study findings and limits: Specificity for antigen went undetermined in the expanded peripheral T cells.

Here immunoSEQ multiplex PCR was the method, and the copy in TCRdb shows in-frame clones only, minus some. The table records approximately 82,000 clones, about nine tenths of them present only once. This CDR3 has 15 amino acids. Germline CDR1 SSHAT, CDR2 FNYEAQ (reference sequence). About this clone: Its antigen is unknown. One end of the junction does not line up with germline, which may come from a read error.

The TCR originated in an adult with an advanced solid tumor such as melanoma, head and neck, liver or kidney cancer. The chain carries TRBV7-7 and TRBJ2-3; D unresolved. Sequenced here: CD4+ or CD8+ T cells sorted from blood, sampled in a trial of the OX40 agonist ivuxolimab. The DNA of the CDR3 is TGTGCTAGCAGCCCTCGGCTGGGTAGCACAGATACGCAGTATTTT. Translated: CASSPRLGSTDTQYF.